Listed below are T cell receptor beta chains from one sample, sequenced in a study of T cell repertoires in cytomegalovirus infection. Using its own MiXCR run on the reads, TCRdb lists one record per CDR3 protein. The sample shows around 450,000 distinct CDR3 sequences, about a third of them seen only once. Sequencing was done on a sample of PBMCs. Source of these receptors: a human donor in good health (CMV status not recorded). Some clones in this sample may be carry-over from other donors' samples. Each CDR3 is given with its conserved first and last residue. The D gene is left open where the match is weak. Where a row states a size, it is once, few, many or the class of an expanded clone; other rows omit it.

D	J	size	V	CDR3	DNA
-	TRBJ1-2	few	TRBV5-1	CASSPRGVDYGYTF	TGCGCCAGCAGCCCCAGGGGCGTTGATTATGGCTACACCTTC
TRBD1	TRBJ1-1	few	TRBV28	CASSFSGQGETEAFF	TGTGCCAGCAGTTTCTCAGGACAGGGGGAGACTGAAGCTTTCTTT
-	TRBJ2-3	-	TRBV29-1	CSVEDQPIGTDTQYF	TGCAGCGTTGAAGACCAGCCTATAGGCACAGATACGCAGTATTTT
-	TRBJ1-4	-	TRBV6-6	CASSYSGDEKLFF	TGTGCCAGCAGTTACTCAGGGGATGAAAAACTGTTTTTT
-	TRBJ1-2	-	TRBV4-1	CASSQAIEKIYGYTF	TGCGCCAGCAGCCAAGCTATAGAAAAGATCTATGGCTACACCTTC
-	TRBJ2-7	-	TRBV20-1	CSAPGQTTYEQYF	TGCAGTGCTCCGGGACAAACCACCTACGAGCAGTACTTC
-	TRBJ2-1	few	TRBV4-1	CASSQVGEYNEQFF	TGCGCCAGCAGCCAAGTCGGAGAATACAATGAGCAGTTCTTC
-	TRBJ1-5	few	TRBV10-3	CAISESNKGQPQHF	TGTGCCATCAGTGAGTCTAACAAGGGTCAGCCCCAGCATTTT
-	TRBJ1-6	-	TRBV28	CASSPRGGKNSPLHF	TGTGCCAGCAGTCCGCGGGGGGGTAAGAATTCACCCCTCCACTTT
-	TRBJ2-7	many	TRBV12-3/TRBV12-4	CASSLGTGTYEQYF	TGTGCCAGCAGCTTAGGAACAGGTACCTACGAGCAGTACTTC
-	TRBJ2-3	once	TRBV6-2/TRBV6-3	CASGGARDTQYF	TGTGCCAGCGGGGGGGCTAGAGATACGCAGTATTTT
TRBD2	TRBJ2-1	-	TRBV7-6	CASSSLAGAGEQFF	TGTGCCAGCAGCTCTCTAGCGGGGGCGGGTGAGCAGTTCTTC
TRBD1	TRBJ2-5	few	TRBV5-8	CASSFDRVETQYF	TGTGCCAGCAGTTTTGACAGGGTCGAGACCCAGTACTTC
-	TRBJ2-2	few	TRBV15	CATSRSRESGELFF	TGTGCCACCAGCAGATCAAGGGAGTCCGGGGAGCTGTTTTTT
TRBD2	TRBJ2-7	few	TRBV5-6	CASSLEGLAEYEQYF	TGTGCCAGCAGCTTGGAAGGACTAGCGGAATACGAGCAGTACTTC
-	TRBJ1-2	-	TRBV6-2/TRBV6-3	CASSYSGDYGYTF	TGTGCCAGCAGTTACTCAGGAGATTATGGCTACACCTTC
-	TRBJ1-1	many	TRBV12-3/TRBV12-4	CASSHRLGDTEAFF	TGTGCCAGCAGTCACAGGCTCGGGGACACTGAAGCTTTCTTT
TRBD2	TRBJ2-7	many	TRBV7-2	CASSLGPPSGGLPSSYEQYF	TGTGCCAGCAGCTTAGGCCCCCCTAGCGGGGGGTTACCGAGCTCCTACGAGCAGTACTTC
-	TRBJ2-2	-	TRBV12-3/TRBV12-4	CASSPGVRVELFF	TGTGCCAGCAGCCCCGGGGTTCGAGTGGAGCTGTTTTTT
-	TRBJ1-5	-	TRBV6-1	CASVVGGRGQPQHF	TGTGCCAGCGTCGTCGGGGGGCGCGGGCAGCCCCAGCATTTT
-	TRBJ1-5	-	TRBV4-3	CASSQDLGVPNQPQHF	TGCGCCAGCAGCCAAGATCTCGGGGTCCCCAATCAGCCCCAGCATTTT
-	TRBJ1-4	few	TRBV7-3	CASSSQDEKLFF	TGTGCCAGCAGCTCACAAGACGAAAAACTGTTTTTT
TRBD2	TRBJ2-3	-	TRBV28	CASSLREAWGTDTQYF	TGTGCCAGCAGTTTACGGGAGGCTTGGGGCACAGATACGCAGTATTTT
TRBD1	TRBJ2-7	many	TRBV7-2	CASSVHRGEQYF	TGTGCCAGCAGCGTTCACAGGGGCGAGCAGTACTTC
-	TRBJ2-7	few	TRBV11-2	CASSLVSRPYEQYF	TGTGCCAGCAGCTTAGTGTCCAGACCCTACGAGCAGTACTTC
-	TRBJ2-1	-	TRBV10-3	CAISPKNNEQFF	TGTGCCATCAGTCCTAAGAACAATGAGCAGTTCTTC
TRBD2	TRBJ2-3	-	TRBV6-2/TRBV6-3	CASRERGGQDTQYF	TGTGCCAGCAGGGAGCGGGGGGGCCAAGATACGCAGTATTTT
TRBD1	TRBJ1-2	few	TRBV7-2	CASRGQGANYGYTF	TGTGCCAGCAGGGGACAGGGGGCTAACTATGGCTACACCTTC
-	TRBJ2-2	-	TRBV6-6	CASSYPAVAGELFF	TGTGCCAGCAGTTACCCAGCCGTGGCCGGGGAGCTGTTTTTT
TRBD2	TRBJ2-7	-	TRBV6-1	CASSETTSVGPYEQYF	TGTGCCAGCAGTGAAACCACTAGCGTGGGGCCCTACGAGCAGTACTTC
-	TRBJ2-1	-	TRBV5-6	CASEEGDNEQFF	TGTGCCAGCGAAGAGGGGGACAATGAGCAGTTCTTC
-	TRBJ1-2	few	TRBV6-1	CASSWTHTTNYGYTF	TGTGCCAGCAGTTGGACGCACACCACTAACTATGGCTACACCTTC
TRBD2	TRBJ2-7	few	TRBV20-1	CSASRASGGYEQYF	TGCAGTGCTAGCCGCGCTAGCGGGGGCTACGAGCAGTACTTC
TRBD1	TRBJ2-1	-	TRBV11-1	CASSLRQGQYSYNEQFF	TGTGCCAGCAGCTTAAGACAGGGCCAATACTCCTACAATGAGCAGTTCTTC
-	TRBJ2-1	-	TRBV19	CATQAYNEQFF	TGTGCCACCCAAGCTTACAATGAGCAGTTCTTC
-	TRBJ1-2	-	TRBV29-1	CSVEWVYYYGYTF	TGCAGCGTTGAATGGGTATACTACTATGGCTACACCTTC
TRBD1	TRBJ2-7	-	TRBV12-3/TRBV12-4	CARGPGTGSAPRSSEQYF	TGTGCCAGAGGCCCTGGGACAGGGTCAGCTCCTCGCTCCTCCGAGCAGTACTTC
TRBD2	TRBJ2-7	-	TRBV6-1	CASSEALQASGLLYEQYF	TGTGCCAGCAGTGAAGCGCTTCAGGCTAGCGGGCTTCTCTACGAGCAGTACTTC
-	TRBJ2-5	-	TRBV6-2/TRBV6-3	CASSYWSQQETQYF	TGTGCCAGCAGTTACTGGAGTCAGCAAGAGACCCAGTACTTC
-	TRBJ1-5	many	TRBV7-9	CASSLEGDSSNQPQHF	TGTGCCAGCAGCTTAGAGGGTGACAGCAGCAATCAGCCCCAGCATTTT
-	TRBJ1-2	-	TRBV10-3	CAISGAGTLNYGYTF	TGTGCCATCAGTGGCGCCGGGACATTGAACTATGGCTACACCTTC
TRBD1	TRBJ2-5	-	TRBV28	CASSSLGQGQETQYF	TGTGCCAGCAGTTCCCTCGGACAGGGCCAAGAGACCCAGTACTTC
-	TRBJ1-1	few	TRBV4-1	CASSQGGLMNTEAFF	TGCGCCAGCAGCCAAGGGGGTCTCATGAACACTGAAGCTTTCTTT
TRBD1	TRBJ1-1	-	TRBV7-2	CASSSQGDTEAFF	TGTGCCAGCAGCTCTCAGGGGGATACTGAAGCTTTCTTT
-	TRBJ2-5	few	TRBV4-2	CASSQDRSSPPNQYF	TGTGCCAGCAGCCAAGATCGGTCTAGCCCACCCAACCAGTACTTC
-	TRBJ1-2	-	TRBV5-1	CASSLGYSDYGYTF	TGCGCCAGCAGCTTGGGGTACTCTGACTATGGCTACACCTTC
-	TRBJ1-2	-	TRBV20-1	CSAVVRESGGYTF	TGCAGTGCAGTGGTCAGGGAGTCTGGTGGCTACACCTTC
-	TRBJ1-6	-	TRBV7-2	CASSLWAGVDSPLHF	TGTGCCAGCAGCTTATGGGCAGGGGTTGATTCACCCCTCCACTTT
TRBD2	TRBJ2-4	-	TRBV4-1	CASSQGLARTAKNIQYF	TGCGCCAGCAGCCAAGGACTAGCGAGGACAGCCAAAAACATTCAGTACTTC
-	TRBJ2-3	many	TRBV7-2	CASSLAFTDTQYF	TGTGCCAGCAGCTTAGCCTTCACAGATACGCAGTATTTT
-	TRBJ2-7	few	TRBV5-6	CASSSSLFYEQYF	TGTGCCAGCAGCTCCTCTCTGTTCTACGAGCAGTACTTC
TRBD1	TRBJ1-4	few	TRBV6-5	CASSVRGGSEKLFF	TGTGCCAGCAGTGTCAGGGGGGGTAGTGAAAAACTGTTTTTT
-	TRBJ1-6	many	TRBV6-1	CASSELANSPLHF	TGTGCCAGCAGTGAATTAGCAAATTCACCCCTCCACTTT
-	TRBJ1-4	-	TRBV11-2	CASSLGLASTNEKLFF	TGTGCCAGCAGCTTAGGGCTGGCTTCAACTAATGAAAAACTGTTTTTT
-	TRBJ2-3	-	TRBV7-9	CASSLGTGSGTQYF	TGTGCCAGCAGCTTAGGTACGGGGAGCGGCACGCAGTATTTT